One sample yielded the 26 T cell receptor beta chains listed below, sequenced in a study of PD-L1 blockade in urothelial cancer. Noted time point: peripheral blood 6 weeks after treatment start. Assay: immunoSEQ multiplex PCR; the TCRdb copy retains only in-frame clones and omits some. The table shows 35,000 to 55,000 clones, with 82% occurring only once. The sample consisted of PBMCs, taken around atezolizumab (anti-PD-L1) treatment. The receptors come from a man between 60 and 75 years old with urothelial cancer.

The V gene is TRBV5-1, the J gene TRBJ1-1; TRBD1 aligns across 9 bases. CDR3 length equals 13 residues. After removal of 0 bases from V and 8 bases from J, the junction contained 2 bases not matched to a gene. Per germline, CDR1 SGHRS and CDR2 YFSETQ. CDR3 nucleotides: TGCGCCAGCAGCTTGGGGACAGGGGACGAAGCTTTCTTT. This encodes CASSLGTGDEAFF. The full variable domain, rest sourced from reference TRBV5-1 and TRBJ1-1, is KAGVTQTPRYLIKTRGQQVTLSCSPISGHRSVSWYQQTPGQGLQFLFEYFSETQRNKGNFPGRFSGRQFSNSRSEMNVSTLELGDSALYLCASSLGTGDEAFFGQGTRLTVV.

This chain uses TRBV6-1 with TRBJ1-6; the D gene is possibly TRBD1 (6 bases). The CDR3 has 15 amino acids. V lost 6 bases, J lost 4 bases, and 13 bases lay in between. Germline lookup yields CDR1 MNHNS and CDR2 SASEGT. The CDR3 sequence: CASSLGQYYNSPLHF. DNA for the CDR3: TGTGCCAGCAGCCTCGGACAGTATTATAATTCACCCCTCCACTTT.

V and J are TRBV28 and TRBJ2-2; D possibly corresponds to TRBD1 (6 bases). Per germline, CDR1 MDHEN and CDR2 SYDVKM. The CDR3 spans 15 residues. V lost 4 bases, J lost 7 bases, and 16 bases lay in between. The CDR3 region is CASSSMDSTYGELFF. The CDR3 region has the DNA TGTGCCAGCAGTTCGATGGACAGTACCTACGGGGAGCTGTTTTTT.

For the CDR3, the DNA is TGTGCCAGTAGTATAGATGCCCAGGGGAAGACTGGCTACACCTTC. The encoded protein is CASSIDAQGKTGYTF. V and J are TRBV19 and TRBJ1-2, with a weak D call TRBD1 (6 bases). The CDR3 length is 15 residues. V gave up 0 bases and J gave up 7 bases, with 15 bases separating them. Germline values: CDR1 LNHDA, CDR2 SQIVND (reference sequence).

The gene calls are TRBV27 and TRBJ2-7, with 9 bases matching TRBD1. Unmatched junction bases numbered 20, after V lost 5 bases and J lost 9 bases. CDR3 length: 17 amino acids. Germline values: CDR1 MNHEY, CDR2 SMNVEV (reference sequence). The CDR3 here is CASSPTIFPGQGLRQYF. CDR3 DNA: TGTGCCAGCAGTCCTACTATATTCCCGGGACAGGGTTTACGGCAGTACTTC.

This chain joins TRBV11-2 and TRBJ1-2; D perhaps matches TRBD1 (5 bases). The germline V gene has CDR1 SGHAT and CDR2 FQNNGV. V lost 1 base and J lost 4, with 7 bases in between. CDR3 length: 13 amino acids. This CDR3 reads CASSLGDSYGYTF. The CDR3 coding sequence is TGTGCCAGCAGCTTAGGAGACAGCTATGGCTACACCTTC.

V is TRBV5-1 and J is TRBJ1-1; 7 bases agree with TRBD1. The trim removed 4 bases at V and 5 bases at J, leaving 8 bases unmatched. Germline V gene data show CDR1 as SGHRS and CDR2 as YFSETQ. The CDR3 is 14 residues long. CDR3 sequence reads: CASSKTGEGTEAFF. The CDR3 coding sequence is TGCGCCAGCAGCAAAACAGGGGAAGGGACTGAAGCTTTCTTT.

The CDR3 DNA reads as TGTGCCAGCAGCTTGGAGACAGGGGGTGGGGACATTCAGTACTTC. It translates to CASSLETGGGDIQYF. The chain employs TRBV5-6 and TRBJ2-4, with TRBD1 matching over 9 bases. The CDR3 has 15 amino acids. Trimming cost V 0 bases and J 8 bases; bases outside gene matches: 6. Germline V gene data show CDR1 as SGHDT and CDR2 as YYEEEE.

The J gene is TRBJ1-1, the V gene TRBV30, with unresolved D. The CDR3 sequence is 15 residues long. V lost 0 bases to trimming and J lost 3 bases, with 14 bases between them. Looked up from germline, CDR1 is GTSNPN and CDR2 is SVGIG (reference sequence). In DNA, the CDR3 is TGTGCCTGGAGTGTACATTTTGATGTGGACACTGAAGCTTTCTTT. The encoded protein is CAWSVHFDVDTEAFF.

This rearrangement joins TRBV7-2 to TRBJ2-3; perhaps TRBD2 as D (6 bases). From germline, CDR1 is SGHTA and CDR2 FQGNSA. This CDR3 has 15 amino acids. V gave up 5 bases and J gave up 1 base, with 13 bases separating them. The CDR3: CASSTTGGRTDTQYF. In DNA form, the CDR3 reads TGTGCCAGCAGCACAACCGGGGGACGCACAGATACGCAGTATTTT.

The chain employs TRBV5-6 and TRBJ2-5; the match to TRBD2 covers 11 bases. This CDR3 contains 16 residues. The junction had 6 bases not matched to a gene; V was cut back by 0 bases and J by 5 bases. In germline, CDR1 is SGHDT, CDR2 YYEEEE. The CDR3 region is CASSLGVSGGAETQYF. CDR3 nucleotides: TGTGCCAGCAGCTTGGGAGTTAGCGGGGGGGCTGAGACCCAGTACTTC.

The CDR3 region is CASRPGTGEFGELFF. The CDR3 DNA sequence: TGCGCCAGCCGCCCCGGGACAGGGGAGTTCGGGGAGCTGTTTTTT. The gene calls are TRBV10-1 and TRBJ2-2, with 10 positions matching TRBD1. The CDR3 contains 15 residues. V shed 8 bases and J 7 bases; nucleotides not matched to a gene: 10. The germline V gene has CDR1 WNHNN and CDR2 SYGVQD (reference sequence).

J is TRBJ2-2 and V is TRBV27, with 7 bases identical to TRBD2. The CDR3 consists of 19 residues. Germline loops: CDR1 MNHEY, CDR2 SMNVEV (reference sequence). The V gene end was trimmed by 6 bases and the J gene end by 4 bases; junction bases not matched to a gene: 20. The CDR3 is CASSPRPRGGSSSTGELFF. The CDR3 DNA sequence: TGTGCCAGCAGCCCCAGACCCCGCGGGGGAAGTAGTAGCACCGGGGAGCTGTTTTTT.

The chain couples TRBV5-6 to TRBJ2-3; D gene uncertain. Germline loops: CDR1 SGHDT, CDR2 YYEEEE. V was shortened by 4 bases and J by 1 base, with 7 bases between the two germline ends. The CDR3 contains 13 residues. The CDR3 region is CASSPEGTDTQYF. The CDR3 DNA reads TGTGCCAGCAGCCCTGAGGGCACAGATACGCAGTATTTT.

This clone was seen a single time. J is TRBJ2-1 and V is TRBV5-1; TRBD2 aligns across 11 bases. CDR1 is SGHRS and CDR2 is YFSETQ in the germline V gene. V was pared by 1 base and J by 15 bases, with 9 bases of the junction left unmatched. The CDR3 contains 14 residues. The CDR3 loop is CASSLFTSGGLPFF. CDR3 nucleotide sequence: TGCGCCAGCAGCTTGTTCACTAGCGGGGGATTACCGTTCTTC.

This chain uses TRBV7-2 with TRBJ2-1; the match to TRBD1 covers 7 bases. The CDR3 loop spans 15 amino acids. J lost 0 bases, V lost 5 bases, and 4 bases had no gene match. Looked up from germline, CDR1 is SGHTA and CDR2 is FQGNSA. CDR3 amino acids: CASSTGTVSYNEQFF. Written as DNA, the CDR3 is TGTGCCAGCAGCACTGGGACAGTCTCCTACAATGAGCAGTTCTTC.

The chain combines TRBV9 with TRBJ2-1, with 7 bases aligning to TRBD1. Germline assignment: CDR1 SGDLS and CDR2 YYNGEE. The V segment lost 0 bases and the J segment 10 bases; nucleotides outside the gene matches: 10. CDR3 length: 15 residues. The CDR3 loop is CASSVDVTGEYEQFF. CDR3 DNA: TGTGCCAGCAGCGTAGATGTTACAGGGGAATACGAGCAGTTCTTC.

The genes are TRBV15 and TRBJ2-7; 10 bases fit TRBD2. CDR1 is LNHNV, CDR2 YYDKDF, per germline (reference sequence). CDR3 length: 16 residues. The J segment lost 3 bases and the V segment lost 0 bases, leaving 5 bases of the junction unmatched. CDR3 coding DNA: TGTGCCACCAGCAGAGATAAAACTAGCGGGAACTACGAGCAGTACTTC. This sequence encodes CATSRDKTSGNYEQYF.

V is TRBV21-1 and J is TRBJ2-7; the table's D call TRBD1 went unverified against the DNA. TRBV21-1 has pseudogene status. There are 14 residues in the CDR3. CDR3 bases: TGTGCCAGCAGCAAAGGGGCGACAGTCTACGAGCAGTACTTC. It translates to CASSKGATVYEQYF.

In this sample, this clone turned up once. The chain links TRBV5-4 to TRBJ1-1; D not resolved. V was pared by 1 base and J by 1 base, with 11 bases between. This CDR3 has 15 residues. Germline V gives CDR1 SGHNT, CDR2 YYREEE (reference sequence). CDR3 in DNA: TGTGCCAGCAGCTTGTCAGGCAGCTCGAACACTGAAGCTTTCTTT. Its protein is CASSLSGSSNTEAFF.

The chain carries TRBV28 and TRBJ2-3; TRBD2 matches at 8 bases. The junction had 20 bases not matched to a gene; V was cut back by 6 bases and J by 6 bases. This CDR3 spans 18 amino acids. Looked up from germline, CDR1 is MDHEN and CDR2 is SYDVKM. The DNA for the CDR3 is TGTGCCAGCAGGGAGCTCGGGGGGGCAGGGGAGGACAATGATACGCAGTATTTT. It encodes CASRELGGAGEDNDTQYF. Filled out from reference TRBV28 and TRBJ2-3, the complete variable domain reads DVKVTQSSRYLVKRTGEKVFLECVQDMDHENMFWYRQDPGLGLRLIYFSYDVKMKEKGDIPEGYSVSREKKERFSLILESASTNQTSMYLCASRELGGAGEDNDTQYFGPGTRLTVL.

The chain joins TRBV28 to TRBJ2-1, with 9 bases fitting TRBD1. Per the germline V gene, CDR1 is MDHEN and CDR2 is SYDVKM. The CDR3 totals 15 residues. The trim removed 7 bases at V and 4 bases at J, leaving 8 bases unmatched. This CDR3 reads CASTFRQGVYNEQFF. CDR3 DNA sequence: TGTGCCAGCACCTTTAGACAGGGGGTTTACAATGAGCAGTTCTTC.

The genes are TRBV29-1 and TRBJ1-1, with D hard to call. The V gene's germline CDR1 is SQVTM and CDR2 ANQGSEA. The CDR3 totals 15 residues. V lost 4 bases and J lost 0, with 15 bases in between. The DNA of the CDR3 is TGCAGCGTTGCGGGTTTCCGAGAATTGAACACTGAAGCTTTCTTT. Its protein product is CSVAGFRELNTEAFF.

The table lists this clone with a count of one. This chain connects TRBV5-1 to TRBJ2-5, with 7 nucleotides matching TRBD2. The germline V gene encodes CDR1 SGHRS and CDR2 YFSETQ. There are 14 residues in the CDR3. V shed 5 bases, J shed 5 bases, and the junction held 9 bases outside the gene matches. CDR3 protein: CASRTGLLWETQYF. The CDR3 DNA reads TGCGCCAGCAGGACGGGACTACTCTGGGAGACCCAGTACTTC. Complete variable domain (other parts from reference TRBV5-1 and TRBJ2-5): KAGVTQTPRYLIKTRGQQVTLSCSPISGHRSVSWYQQTPGQGLQFLFEYFSETQRNKGNFPGRFSGRQFSNSRSEMNVSTLELGDSALYLCASRTGLLWETQYFGPGTRLLVL.

CDR3 coding DNA: TGTGCCAGCAGCCTCCCCAAAGGGGCTAACGCGAACACCGGGGAGCTGTTTTTT. It is translated as CASSLPKGANANTGELFF. The chain links TRBV21-1 to TRBJ2-2; TRBD1 is the table's D call and was not checked against the DNA. TRBV21-1 is a pseudogene. This CDR3 has 18 amino acids.

The genes are TRBV28 and TRBJ1-2; 8 bases are a match to TRBD1. Germline loops: CDR1 MDHEN, CDR2 SYDVKM. CDR3 length: 15 amino acids. V lost 8 bases, J lost 4 bases, and 12 bases stayed unmatched. Written as DNA, the CDR3 is TGTGCCAGCGGCGCTCCGGGACAGGACCCCTATGGCTACACCTTC. Translated, it gives CASGAPGQDPYGYTF.